This T cell receptor (beta chain) was sequenced during a study of identical twins. General study results and limits: Reduced insertions were recorded for abundant cord blood beta clonotypes, with no such pattern in memory repertoires. Weaker excess twin sharing was observed in beta out-of-frame sequences. It was out-of-frame TCR alpha sharing in monozygotic twins that models underestimated.

On this clonotype itself: Its antigen is unidentified.

This CDR3 has 13 amino acids. Unmatched junction bases numbered 6, after V lost 0 bases and J lost 10 bases. CDR1 is SGHRS and CDR2 is YFSETQ in the germline V gene. A universal primer binding site was introduced by template switching. The final cDNA contained unique molecular identifiers. Each CDR3 protein gets one entry after TCRdb re-called the 5' RACE reads with MiXCR. The sample includes 1.5 million to 2 million distinct CDR3 sequences, around 29% seen only once; the top ten take approximately 0.25%. The chain carries TRBV5-1 and TRBJ1-1; 7 bases map to TRBD1. This clonotype was sampled from a newborn girl in good health. Sample: cord blood. CDR3 loop: CASSLEGAGGAFF. CDR3 sequence (DNA): TGCGCCAGCAGCTTGGAGGGGGCAGGGGGAGCTTTCTTT.